This T cell receptor (beta chain) was observed in a study of T cells after yellow fever vaccination (dated by TCRdb to the late 2010s). Looking at the study overall: The SMART-Seq v4 Ultra Low Input RNA kit was used to prepare libraries from fractions with low cell numbers. Blood was drawn at multiple timepoints before and after primary and secondary immunization, with bulk PBMC replicates and cell subsets isolated. Bulk TCR alpha and beta repertoires were sequenced longitudinally to track T-cell clones before and after primary and booster YFV17D yellow fever vaccination. Two healthy male donors, one aged 18 to 29 and one aged 30 to 40 years, were included in the cohort.

The treatment or condition label on this specimen signifies: live attenuated yellow fever vaccine strain. Two biological replicates of bulk PBMCs were collected at each blood-draw timepoint. PBMCs were isolated from peripheral blood using a standard Ficoll-Paque protocol. TriZol was used to extract RNA from bulk PBMCs, from CD4 and CD8 fractions, and from dextramer-positive and dextramer-negative fractions. Points the paper makes about the study in general: A small share of clonotypes occurred in both CD4 and CD8 compartments, likely arising from convergent recombination. Because only a couple of donors were included in the study, the extent to which the findings can be generalized is limited. After the booster, most of the clones that had expanded following primary vaccination were detected again (approximately 96% of CD4 and 85% to 90% of CD8), which suggests that memory was broadly maintained. The secondary T-cell response was weaker than the primary response but faster, peaking on day 5 instead of day 15. Computational filtering was required because FACS-sorted repertoires could contain abundant contaminating clonotypes from the bulk population.

This clonotype has a count of ten or more. Its antigen remains unidentified. Base-call qualities are not available, and no considerably larger clone is one nucleotide away. The germline V gene encodes CDR1 SQVTM and CDR2 ANQGSEA. The CDR3 has 11 amino acids, counting the end cysteine and phenylalanine. Only the CDR3 part of the read is kept: 33 bases, read in frame from the first base. The V end loses 4 bases and the J end loses 2 bases, and a stretch of 5 bases separates them. Synthesis of TCR cDNA relied on 5'RACE template switching, a step that introduced a universal primer site along with unique molecular identifiers. cDNA synthesis was primed from both the TCR alpha and TCR beta constant segments. Two PCR steps were used to amplify libraries, with sample barcodes and sequencing adapters being added in the second step. Sequencing of libraries was performed on Illumina HiSeq 2500 (2x100 bp) or NovaSeq (2x150 bp). Turning to the authors' computational methods: MIGEC handled demultiplexing of reads and collapsing into UMI consensus sequences, while MiXCR performed V(D)J alignment. Vaccine-responding clonotypes were defined with edgeR using replicate PBMC samples, requiring FDR below 0.01 and a log2 fold change above 5 up to day 15. Each bulk clonotype was labeled CD4 or CD8 based on which sequenced repertoire, CD4 or CD8, contained the clonotype at higher abundance. TCRdb handled the public reads itself, with Q25 trimming in fastp and clone calling in MiXCR, and kept productive beta chains. Merged by CDR3 protein, the rows form single entries marked with the most common genes and DNA. In this record, the V and J calls reflect TCRdb's handling and not the investigators' own analysis. The sample data list 300,000 to 400,000 distinct CDR3 sequences, and 8.5% to 10% of these were observed just once. Clones ranked in the top ten supply roughly 18% of the sample.

The chain links TRBV29-1 with TRBJ1-1, with the D gene not confidently named. This receptor was taken from a man in his late teens or twenties who received the YFV17D yellow fever vaccine. The material was PBMCs, obtained on the day of the first yellow fever vaccination. The nucleotides read TGCAGCGTTGGTGACAACACTGAAGCTTTCTTT. Translated, this is CSVGDNTEAFF. When the CDR3 is completed using the reference TRBV29-1 and TRBJ1-1 genes on either side, the full variable domain is SAVISQKPSRDICQRGTSLTIQCQVDSQVTMMFWYRQQPGQSLTLIATANQGSEATYESGFVIDKFPISRPNLTFSTLTVSNMSPEDSSIYLCSVGDNTEAFFGQGTRLTVV.